Following are 10 T cell receptor beta chains from one sample sequenced in a study of blood T cells in healthy people across ages. The second PCR ran about 6 to 12 cycles with a sample-barcoded 5' primer and J-beta primers. TCRdb independently ran MiXCR on the 5' RACE reads; one entry per CDR3 protein. The table lists 550,000 to 700,000 distinct CDR3 sequences, 25% to 30% of them singletons, with 15% to 20% in the top ten. Sequenced input: blood. The receptors originated from a woman aged 70-85 years in good health.

This clonotype was detected only a few times. The V gene is TRBV11-2, the J gene TRBJ1-5, with D tentatively TRBD1 (5 bases). Germline V gene lookup returns CDR1 SGHAT and CDR2 FQNNGV. V lost 1 base to trimming and J lost 6 bases, with 13 bases between them. The CDR3 has 15 amino acids. The CDR3 DNA sequence: TGTGCCAGCAGCTTAGGGGCCGCAGGGTCTCAGCCCCAGCATTTT. Its protein product is CASSLGAAGSQPQHF.

In this sample, this clonotype turned up a few times. This chain uses TRBV27 with TRBJ2-5; no clear D gene. Between the trimmed V and J ends, which lost 2 bases and 1 base, there was a span of 14 bases. Germline assignment: CDR1 MNHEY and CDR2 SMNVEV (reference sequence). This CDR3 comprises 16 residues. The CDR3 DNA is TGTGCCAGCAGTTTAAAAAGTGGTTGGGGCCAAGAGACCCAGTACTTC. Residues: CASSLKSGWGQETQYF.

The gene calls are TRBV5-1 and TRBJ2-5; a weak D match, TRBD1 (6 bases). Trimming removed 6 bases at V and 3 bases at J, with 18 bases between. CDR3 length: 15 residues. Per the germline V gene, CDR1 is SGHRS and CDR2 is YFSETQ. The CDR3: CASKSSGAGEETQYF. For the CDR3, the DNA is TGCGCCAGCAAGTCTTCCGGGGCAGGGGAAGAGACCCAGTACTTC.

The chain has TRBV6-1 and TRBJ2-3; D is perhaps TRBD1 or TRBD2 (5 bases each). This CDR3 is 16 amino acids long. Trimming removed 5 bases at V and 1 base at J, with 16 bases between. Germline CDR1 is MNHNS and CDR2 is SASEGT. The CDR3: CASSRWDLQGTDTQYF. In nucleotides, the CDR3 is TGTGCCAGCAGTCGATGGGACCTCCAGGGCACAGATACGCAGTATTTT.

The chain carries TRBV4-2 and TRBJ1-3; TRBD1 is a possible D gene (5 bases). From germline, CDR1 is LGHNA and CDR2 YNFKEQ. V was shortened by 1 base and J by 4 bases, with 11 bases between the two germline ends. The CDR3 length is 15 residues. Here the CDR3 reads CASSQGGTGGNTIYF. CDR3 nucleotides: TGTGCCAGCAGCCAAGGGGGGACGGGGGGAAACACCATATATTTT.

This clonotype occurred a few times. The chain has TRBV5-1 and TRBJ2-5; 7 bases map to TRBD1. The J call may be wrong; the DNA end is better matched by TRBJ2-7. Germline CDR1 is SGHRS and CDR2 is YFSETQ. The length of the CDR3 is 16 residues. CDR3 region: CASSRRTGPTRDEQYF. The CDR3 DNA sequence: TGCGCCAGCAGTCGTCGGACAGGACCTACTAGGGACGAGCAGTACTTC.

A few counts support this clonotype. A junction boundary mismatches the germline segment, possibly from a read error. The CDR3 DNA is TGTGCCAGCAGTTTAATGTTCAATGAGCAGTTCTTT. This sequence encodes CASSLMFNEQFF. This sequence joins TRBV12-3 or TRBV12-4 and TRBJ2-1; D is uncertain. The CDR3 extends over 12 amino acids.

The table lists this clonotype with a few counts. The chain carries TRBV20-1 and TRBJ2-7; D might be TRBD2 (6 bases). With 1 base removed from V and 7 bases from J, the gap between germline ends came to 14 bases. CDR3 length: 13 amino acids. The germline CDR1 and CDR2 sequences are DFQATT and SNEGSKA (reference sequence). The CDR3 coding sequence is TGCAGTGCTAGAGCGGGGACTTCCCCTGAGCAGTACTTC. Encoded protein: CSARAGTSPEQYF.

V gene TRBV6-6 combines with J gene TRBJ2-6; possible D gene TRBD1, 6 bases. The V end was cut by 5 bases, the J end by 2 bases, with 10 bases between. CDR3 length: 15 residues. Germline-derived CDR1 and CDR2 are MNHNY and SVGAGI (reference sequence). In DNA, the CDR3 is TGTGCCAGCAGTCCCCCAGGGGCTGGGGCCAACGTCCTGACTTTC. Its protein is CASSPPGAGANVLTF.

This chain joins TRBV24-1 and TRBJ1-2, with D tentatively TRBD1 (5 bases). Germline CDR1 and CDR2: KGHDR and SFDVKD. Deletions cut 3 bases from V and 7 bases from J, with 11 bases between. CDR3 length equals 13 residues. The CDR3 region is CATSDGGFGGYTF. The CDR3 coding sequence is TGTGCCACCAGTGATGGGGGATTTGGTGGCTACACCTTC.